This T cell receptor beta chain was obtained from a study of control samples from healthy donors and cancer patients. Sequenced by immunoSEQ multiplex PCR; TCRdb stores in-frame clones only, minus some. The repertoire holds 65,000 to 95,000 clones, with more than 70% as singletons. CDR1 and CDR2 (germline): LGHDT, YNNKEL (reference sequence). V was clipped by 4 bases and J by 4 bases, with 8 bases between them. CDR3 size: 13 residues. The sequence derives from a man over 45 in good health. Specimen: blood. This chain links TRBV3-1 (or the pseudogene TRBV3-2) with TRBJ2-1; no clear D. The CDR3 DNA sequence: TGTGCCAGCAGCCGCGTTTCATACAATGAGCAGTTCTTC. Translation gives CASSRVSYNEQFF.